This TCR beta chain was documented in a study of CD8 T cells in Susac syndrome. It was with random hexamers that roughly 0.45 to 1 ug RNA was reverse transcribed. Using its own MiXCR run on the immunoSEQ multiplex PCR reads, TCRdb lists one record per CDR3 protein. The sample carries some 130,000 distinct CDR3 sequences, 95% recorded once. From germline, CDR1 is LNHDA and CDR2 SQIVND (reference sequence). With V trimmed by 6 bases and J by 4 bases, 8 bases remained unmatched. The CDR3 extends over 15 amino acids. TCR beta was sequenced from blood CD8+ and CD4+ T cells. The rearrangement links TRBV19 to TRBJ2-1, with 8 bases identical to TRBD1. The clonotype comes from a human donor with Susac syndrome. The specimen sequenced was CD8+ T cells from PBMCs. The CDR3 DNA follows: TGTGCCAGTAGCCCCGGGACAGGAATATACAATGAGCAGTTCTTC. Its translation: CASSPGTGIYNEQFF. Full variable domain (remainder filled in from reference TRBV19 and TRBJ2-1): DGGITQSPKYLFRKEGQNVTLSCEQNLNHDAMYWYRQDPGQGLRLIYYSQIVNDFQKGDIAEGYSVSREKKESFPLTVTSAQKNPTAFYLCASSPGTGIYNEQFFGPGTRLTVL.